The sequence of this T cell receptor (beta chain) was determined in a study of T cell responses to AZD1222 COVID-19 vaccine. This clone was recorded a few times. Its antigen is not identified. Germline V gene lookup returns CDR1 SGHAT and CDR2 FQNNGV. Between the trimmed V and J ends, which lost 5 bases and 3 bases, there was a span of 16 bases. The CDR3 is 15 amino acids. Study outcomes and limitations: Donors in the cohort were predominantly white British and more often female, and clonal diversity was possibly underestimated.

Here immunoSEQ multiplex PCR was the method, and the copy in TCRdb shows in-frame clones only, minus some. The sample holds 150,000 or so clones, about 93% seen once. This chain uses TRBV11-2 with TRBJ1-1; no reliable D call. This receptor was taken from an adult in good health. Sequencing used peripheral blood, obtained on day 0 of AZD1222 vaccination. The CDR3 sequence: CASSPRPPRHTEAFF. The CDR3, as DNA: TGTGCCAGCAGCCCCCGTCCACCTCGGCACACTGAAGCTTTCTTT.